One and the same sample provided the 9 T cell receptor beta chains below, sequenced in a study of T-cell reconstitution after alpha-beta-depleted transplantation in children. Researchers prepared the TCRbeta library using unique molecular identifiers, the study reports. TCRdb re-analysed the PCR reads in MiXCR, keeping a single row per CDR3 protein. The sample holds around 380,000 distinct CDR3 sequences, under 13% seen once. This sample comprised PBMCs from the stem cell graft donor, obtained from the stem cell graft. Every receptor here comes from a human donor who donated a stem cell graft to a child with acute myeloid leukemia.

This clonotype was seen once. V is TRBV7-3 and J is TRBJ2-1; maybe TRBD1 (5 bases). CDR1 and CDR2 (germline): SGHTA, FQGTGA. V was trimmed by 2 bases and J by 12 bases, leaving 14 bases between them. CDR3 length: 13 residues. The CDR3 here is CASSLPMEGVQFF. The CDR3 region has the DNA TGTGCCAGCAGCTTACCTATGGAAGGGGTGCAGTTCTTC.

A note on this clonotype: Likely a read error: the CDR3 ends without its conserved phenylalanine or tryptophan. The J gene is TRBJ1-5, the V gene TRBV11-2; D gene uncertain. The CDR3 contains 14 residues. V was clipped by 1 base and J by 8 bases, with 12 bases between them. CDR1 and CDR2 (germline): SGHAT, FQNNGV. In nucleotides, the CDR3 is TGTGCCAGCAGCTTAGGGGTCGGGCGGGAGCCCCAGCATTCT. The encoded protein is CASSLGVGREPQHS.

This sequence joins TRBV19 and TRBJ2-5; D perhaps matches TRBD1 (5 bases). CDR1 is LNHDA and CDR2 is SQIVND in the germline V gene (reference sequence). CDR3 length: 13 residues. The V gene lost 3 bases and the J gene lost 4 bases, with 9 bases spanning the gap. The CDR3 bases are TGTGCCAGTAGTATCATAGGGGCAGAGACCCAGTACTTC. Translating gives CASSIIGAETQYF.

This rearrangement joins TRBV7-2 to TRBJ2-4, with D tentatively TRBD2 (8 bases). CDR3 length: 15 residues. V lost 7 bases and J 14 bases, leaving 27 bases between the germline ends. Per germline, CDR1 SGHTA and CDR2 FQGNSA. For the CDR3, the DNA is TGTGCCAGCAACCTCTCTAGCGGGTTCTCAGGGGGGGAGTACTTC. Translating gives CASNLSSGFSGGEYF.

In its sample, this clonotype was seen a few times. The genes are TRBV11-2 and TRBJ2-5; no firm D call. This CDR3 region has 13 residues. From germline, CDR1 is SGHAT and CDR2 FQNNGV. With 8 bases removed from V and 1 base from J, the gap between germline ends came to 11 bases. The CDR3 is CASSTGAQETQYF. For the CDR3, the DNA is TGTGCCAGCTCCACCGGCGCCCAAGAGACCCAGTACTTC.

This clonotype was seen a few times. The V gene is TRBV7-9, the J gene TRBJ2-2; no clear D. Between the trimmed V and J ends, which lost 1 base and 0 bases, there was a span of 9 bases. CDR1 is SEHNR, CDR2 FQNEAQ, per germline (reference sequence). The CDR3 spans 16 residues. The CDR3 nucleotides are TGTGCCAGCAGCTTAGGGGCGCCGACGAACACCGGGGAGCTGTTTTTT. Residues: CASSLGAPTNTGELFF.

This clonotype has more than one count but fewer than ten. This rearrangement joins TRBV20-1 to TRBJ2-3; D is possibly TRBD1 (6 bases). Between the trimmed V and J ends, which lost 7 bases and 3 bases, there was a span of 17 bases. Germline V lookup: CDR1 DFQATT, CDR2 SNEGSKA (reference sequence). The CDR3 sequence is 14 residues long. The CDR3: CSGIQGRGTDTQYF. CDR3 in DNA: TGCAGTGGAATACAGGGAAGGGGGACAGATACGCAGTATTTT.

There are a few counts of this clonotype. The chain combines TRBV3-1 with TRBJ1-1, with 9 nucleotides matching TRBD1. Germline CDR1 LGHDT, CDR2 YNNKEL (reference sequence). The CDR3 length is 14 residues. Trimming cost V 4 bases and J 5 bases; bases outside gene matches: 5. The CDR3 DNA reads TGTGCCAGCAGCCCCGACAGGGGGTGGACTGAAGCTTTCTTT. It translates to CASSPDRGWTEAFF.

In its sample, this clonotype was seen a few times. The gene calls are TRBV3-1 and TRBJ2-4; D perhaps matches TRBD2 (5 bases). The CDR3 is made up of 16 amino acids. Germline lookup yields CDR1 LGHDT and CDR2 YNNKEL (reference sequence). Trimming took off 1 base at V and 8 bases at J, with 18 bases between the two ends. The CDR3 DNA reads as TGTGCCAGCAGCCAAGGGGTAGTGGGGTTCGGGGACATTCAGTACTTC. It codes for CASSQGVVGFGDIQYF.